The 8 T cell receptor beta chains listed next were all sequenced from one sample in a study of cytomegalovirus exposure and HLA in healthy donors. The primer mix had 60 Vbeta and 13 Jbeta primers. Produced via immunoSEQ multiplex PCR; TCRdb's table is partial and in-frame only. The sample includes 130,000 or so clones, about 73% seen only once; the top ten take around 2.1%. Sequencing input: PBMCs. These receptors came from a woman aged 40 to 50 in good health and CMV-seropositive.

The chain recombines TRBV28 with TRBJ2-7; TRBD1 matches 9 bases. Trimming at V came to 2 bases and at J to 6 bases, leaving 11 bases not matched to a gene. The length of the CDR3 is 16 residues. Germline V gives CDR1 MDHEN, CDR2 SYDVKM. The CDR3 region has the DNA TGTGCCAGCAGTTTACTTCCGGGACAGGGAATGGGCGAGCAGTACTTC. Residues: CASSLLPGQGMGEQYF.

The chain employs TRBV19 and TRBJ1-5; TRBD1 matches 8 bases. Trimming at V came to 4 bases and at J to 2 bases, leaving 4 bases not matched to a gene. CDR1 is LNHDA and CDR2 is SQIVND in the germline V gene (reference sequence). The CDR3 is made up of 15 amino acids. The CDR3 sequence is CASSNRGKGNQPQHF. Here the CDR3 DNA reads TGTGCCAGTAGTAACAGGGGGAAGGGCAATCAGCCCCAGCATTTT.

The CDR3: CAWSASGQGSSGANVLTF. The CDR3, as DNA: TGTGCCTGGAGTGCCTCGGGACAGGGTAGCTCTGGGGCCAACGTCCTGACTTTC. This rearrangement joins TRBV30 to TRBJ2-6; 9 bases line up with TRBD1. The CDR3 is 18 amino acids. The trim removed 1 base at V and 0 bases at J, leaving 7 bases unmatched. Germline CDR1 is GTSNPN and CDR2 is SVGIG (reference sequence).

Concerning this clone: The junction does not match germline at one end; this may be a read error. The genes are TRBV2 and TRBJ1-2; TRBD1 is a possible D gene (5 bases). CDR1 and CDR2 (germline): SNHLY, FYNNEI. This CDR3 contains 12 residues. The CDR3 DNA follows: TGTGCCAGCAGCGAAGACAGCTATGGCTACACCTTC. It translates to CASSEDSYGYTF.

This clone has a handful of counts. The chain recombines TRBV15 with TRBJ2-1; 11 positions match TRBD2. This CDR3 region has 15 residues. Losses at the gene ends were 8 bases for V and 10 bases for J; bases not matched to a gene: 13. Germline assignment: CDR1 LNHNV and CDR2 YYDKDF (reference sequence). CDR3 region: CATAWGTSGSEEQFF. The CDR3 DNA sequence: TGTGCCACCGCTTGGGGTACTAGCGGGAGTGAAGAGCAGTTCTTC.

This rearrangement joins TRBV6-1 to TRBJ2-3, with D maybe TRBD2 (5 bases). This CDR3 is built from 14 residues. Germline V gene data show CDR1 as MNHNS and CDR2 as SASEGT. The V gene lost 4 bases and the J gene lost 4 bases, with 12 bases spanning the gap. In nucleotides, the CDR3 is TGTGCCAGCAGTGGAACTAGTGTCCCAGATACGCAGTATTTT. This translates into CASSGTSVPDTQYF.

The genes are TRBV7-2 and TRBJ2-5; TRBD2 might be the D (6 bases). Per germline, CDR1 SGHTA and CDR2 FQGNSA. V shed 1 base and J shed 4 bases, with 13 bases lying between them. This CDR3 region has 15 residues. The CDR3 DNA reads TGTGCCAGCAGCTTAGGCATGTTCGGGGGAGAGACCCAGTACTTC. This encodes CASSLGMFGGETQYF.

The chain uses TRBV2 and TRBJ1-2, with D perhaps matching TRBD1 (6 bases). Trimming left V 5 bases short and J 3 bases short, with 16 bases between. The CDR3 runs to 15 residues. Germline V CDR1 and CDR2: SNHLY, FYNNEI. In DNA form, the CDR3 reads TGTGCCAGCAGTCAAGGAGGGAGGGGGGACTATGGCTACACCTTC. This codes for CASSQGGRGDYGYTF.